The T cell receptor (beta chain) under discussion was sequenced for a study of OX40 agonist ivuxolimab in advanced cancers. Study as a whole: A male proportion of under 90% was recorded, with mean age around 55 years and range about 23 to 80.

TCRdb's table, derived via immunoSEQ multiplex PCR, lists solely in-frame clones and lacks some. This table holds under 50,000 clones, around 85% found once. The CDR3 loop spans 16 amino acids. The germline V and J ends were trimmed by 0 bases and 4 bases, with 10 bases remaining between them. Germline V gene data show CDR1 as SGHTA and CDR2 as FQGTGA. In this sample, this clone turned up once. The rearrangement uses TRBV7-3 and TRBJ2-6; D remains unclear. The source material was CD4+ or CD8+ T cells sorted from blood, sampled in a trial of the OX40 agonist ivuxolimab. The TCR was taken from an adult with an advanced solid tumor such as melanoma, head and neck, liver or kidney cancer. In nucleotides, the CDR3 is TGTGCCAGCAGCTTAACTCGCCAACCGGGGGCCAACGTCCTGACTTTC. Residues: CASSLTRQPGANVLTF.